This TCR beta chain originates from a study of shared clonotypes between healthy human individuals. Study as a whole: Each donor's CD4 naive and CD4 memory cells filled three plates apiece, CD8 naive two, and CD8 memory one. Overall study findings and caveats: Memory subsets generally showed smaller estimated richness than naive subsets did.

Each cell subset's genomic DNA was divided evenly among several immunoSEQ plates. Produced via immunoSEQ multiplex PCR; TCRdb's table is partial and in-frame only. Among about 680,000 clones, 55% to 75% were seen once, and the ten largest hold less than 2%. CDR3 length equals 14 residues. Trimming took 3 bases from V and 3 from J, leaving 11 bases between them. CDR1 and CDR2 (germline): KGHSH, LQKENI. With respect to this clone: As yet, its antigen is unknown.

The material sequenced was memory CD4+ T cells sorted from blood. Subset denoted: CD45RA-negative fraction. The chain is built from TRBV18 and TRBJ2-5; D is perhaps TRBD2 (6 bases). The sequence came from a woman between 25 and 40 years old in good health. The CDR3 is CASSPRGGEETQYF. The CDR3 nucleotides are TGTGCCAGCTCACCCCGCGGCGGGGAAGAGACCCAGTACTTC.